A selection of T cell receptor beta chains follows, all from one sample in a study of Graves' ophthalmopathy and Graves' hyperthyroidism. TCRdb reprocessed the multiplex PCR reads with MiXCR, giving one entry per CDR3 protein. The table records 400,000 to 450,000 distinct CDR3 sequences, around a fifth of them present only once. The specimen sequenced was peripheral blood. The receptors stem from a woman aged 18-29 years with stable Graves' hyperthyroidism. Both conserved end residues are part of each CDR3. The D gene is left open where the match is weak. Part of the rows lack a size; the others show once, few, many or a class for expanded clones.

V	D	size	J	DNA	CDR3
TRBV20-1	.	.	TRBJ1-2	TGCAGTGCTTCGACAGGTGGGGCCTATGGCTACACCTTC	CSASTGGAYGYTF
TRBV2	.	many	TRBJ1-6	TGTGCCAGCAGCGCCCGGGCGGGGGGGCGCCCTATTTATAATTCACCCCTCCACTTT	CASSARAGGRPIYNSPLHF
TRBV7-2	.	many	TRBJ2-7	TGTGCCAGCAGCCCGATTAGCAGGGAACGGGGTGGGTTAACCTACGAGCAGTACTTC	CASSPISRERGGLTYEQYF
TRBV18	TRBD1	.	TRBJ1-1	TGTGCCAGCTCAGCCACCGGGACAGATAACACTGAAGCTTTCTTT	CASSATGTDNTEAFF
TRBV30	.	many	TRBJ2-2	TGTGCCTGGAGTCCCCCAAGTGTTGGGGAGCTGTTTTTT	CAWSPPSVGELFF
TRBV27	.	many	TRBJ1-2	TGTGCCAGCAGTTTATCGAGGCATCCCTATGGCTACACCTTC	CASSLSRHPYGYTF
TRBV6-2/TRBV6-3	.	many	TRBJ2-5	TGTGCCAGCAGTTACGGAAGCCAAGAGACCCAGTACTTC	CASSYGSQETQYF
TRBV20-1	.	many	TRBJ1-1	TGCAGTGCTAGTCGGAGAGAAGCCAGCGAAGCTTTCTTT	CSASRREASEAFF
TRBV7-9	.	many	TRBJ2-6	TGTGCCAGCAGGTGGGGACTTACTGGGGCCAACGTCCTGACTTTC	CASRWGLTGANVLTF
TRBV6-2/TRBV6-3	.	.	TRBJ2-2	TGTGCCAGCAGTTACTGGGGGCAGGACGCAGGATTCGGCGGGGAGCTGTTTTTT	CASSYWGQDAGFGGELFF
TRBV7-9	.	.	TRBJ1-1	TGTGCCAGCAGCTTAGGCAGTTTCGCTGAAGCTTTCTTT	CASSLGSFAEAFF
TRBV28	.	.	TRBJ1-1	TGTGCCAGCAGTTCACCAGGGGCCATGAACACTGAAGCTTTCTTT	CASSSPGAMNTEAFF
TRBV12-3/TRBV12-4	TRBD1	many	TRBJ1-2	TGTGCCAGCAGTCCACGCCGGGACAGGGTGGATGGCTACACCTTC	CASSPRRDRVDGYTF
TRBV6-2/TRBV6-3	.	many	TRBJ2-5	TGTGCCAGCTTGCGGGGAGAGACCCAGTACTTC	CASLRGETQYF
TRBV14	TRBD1	.	TRBJ2-4	TGTGCCAGCAGCCCGACAGGGGCCAAAAACATTAAGTACTTC	CASSPTGAKNIKYF
TRBV12-3/TRBV12-4	.	once	TRBJ1-6	TGTGCCAGCAGGCGGACACCAAATTCACCCCTCCACTTT	CASRRTPNSPLHF
TRBV10-3	TRBD2	many	TRBJ2-5	TGTGCCATCAGAACCGGGACTAGCGGAGAGACCCAGTACTTC	CAIRTGTSGETQYF
TRBV20-1	TRBD2	many	TRBJ2-4	TGCAGTGCTTCTTACGGGAGGGGTAAAAACATTCAGTACTTC	CSASYGRGKNIQYF
TRBV7-2	TRBD1	many	TRBJ1-6	TGTGCCAGCAGCCCCCGACAGGGCCCAGATTCACCCCTCCACTTT	CASSPRQGPDSPLHF
TRBV3-1	.	many	TRBJ1-2	TGTGCCAGCAGCCAAGAACGTCAAGCCCATGGCTACACCTTC	CASSQERQAHGYTF
TRBV2	.	many	TRBJ1-1	TGTGCCAGCAGTGAAGGTGCCACTCAGAACACTGAAGCTTTCTTT	CASSEGATQNTEAFF
TRBV6-5	TRBD2	many	TRBJ2-7	TGTGCCAGCAGTTGGGTACTAGCGGAGATCTACGAGCAGTACTTC	CASSWVLAEIYEQYF
TRBV7-8	TRBD2	many	TRBJ2-5	TGTGCCAGCAGCTTCGGACTAGCGGGAGTAGAGACCCAGTACTTC	CASSFGLAGVETQYF
TRBV11-2	.	few	TRBJ2-5	TGTGCCAGCAGCTTTTCGGGACACCAAGAGACCCAGTACTTC	CASSFSGHQETQYF
TRBV5-1	TRBD1	few	TRBJ1-2	TGCGCCAGCAGCCCGCAGACAGGGCTCTATGGCTACACCTTC	CASSPQTGLYGYTF
TRBV30	.	many	TRBJ1-1	TGTGCCTGGAGTTTCTCAGGGAACACTGAAGCTTTCTTT	CAWSFSGNTEAFF
TRBV27	TRBD1	many	TRBJ2-7	TGTGCCAGCAGCCGACTCCGGGACAGGGGCTACGAGCAGTACTTC	CASSRLRDRGYEQYF
TRBV15	.	.	TRBJ1-2	TGTGCCACCAGCAGAACGGTATCCGGCAGGGGCTCGGGAAACTATGGCTACACCTTC	CATSRTVSGRGSGNYGYTF
TRBV6-1	.	.	TRBJ2-7	TGTGCCAGCAGTGAATGGGGGCCCCTCTCCTACGAGCAGTACTTC	CASSEWGPLSYEQYF
TRBV29-1	.	many	TRBJ1-5	TGCAGCTCTTTGGACTCCCAACTTTATAGCAATCAGCCCCAGCATTTT	CSSLDSQLYSNQPQHF
TRBV4-1	.	few	TRBJ2-7	TGCGCCAGCAGCCCTAGGGGCCGCTCTGGGGAGCAGTACTTC	CASSPRGRSGEQYF
TRBV19	.	many	TRBJ2-7	TGTGCCAGTAGTATAGGAACAGGAACCTACGAGCAGTACTTC	CASSIGTGTYEQYF
TRBV27	.	.	TRBJ2-7	TGTGCCAAAAACCGGGACCGGCAACTGGTCGAGCAGTACTTC	CAKNRDRQLVEQYF
TRBV30	.	.	TRBJ1-6	TGTGCCTGGAGCGCAGGGGTCAATTCACCCCTCCACTTT	CAWSAGVNSPLHF
TRBV19	.	many	TRBJ1-5	TGTGCCAGTAGTATCGGACCCAGGGGAAGGGCCCAGCATTTT	CASSIGPRGRAQHF
TRBV7-2	.	many	TRBJ2-4	TGTGCCAGCAGCCCGCAGGGAGAAAACATTCAGTACTTC	CASSPQGENIQYF
TRBV5-1	.	many	TRBJ2-5	TGCGCCAGCAGCTGGAGTAGGACACTACAAGAGACCCAGTACTTC	CASSWSRTLQETQYF
TRBV7-6	TRBD1	.	TRBJ2-2	TGTGCCAGCAGCCCAAGGACAGGGGAGAAACTCACGAACACCGGGGAGCTGTTTTTT	CASSPRTGEKLTNTGELFF
TRBV6-5	.	many	TRBJ2-2	TGTGCCAGCAGTCGATCTTTGAGAGGCGGGGAGCTGTTTTTT	CASSRSLRGGELFF
TRBV12-3/TRBV12-4	.	many	TRBJ1-2	TGTGCCAGCAGTTTAAACAGGGATGGCTACACCTTC	CASSLNRDGYTF
TRBV20-1	.	many	TRBJ2-7	TGCAGTGCTAGGCTCCCCGGGGGCGCGTTCAACGAGCAGTACTTC	CSARLPGGAFNEQYF
TRBV29-1	TRBD1	many	TRBJ1-2	TGCAGCGTTCCGGGACAGGGGGCGAATGGCTACACCTTC	CSVPGQGANGYTF
TRBV12-3/TRBV12-4	.	many	TRBJ1-3	TGTGCCAGCAGTTTAAGGGACTTCGGAAACACCATATATTTT	CASSLRDFGNTIYF